The sequence of this T cell receptor (beta chain) was determined in a study of persistence of HIV-infected CD4 T cells. On the study more broadly: A couple of participants gave one leukapheresis sample; others gave up to roughly 200 mL blood repeatedly. Study findings and constraints: Degenerate expanded CDR3beta sequences were enriched among CMV- and Gag-responding cells. TCR oligoclonality correlated with proviral oligoclonality in the same sorted populations.

As for this clone: Its antigen is not known.

Sequencing used immunoSEQ version 4 in survey mode. Each sample used up to about 1 ug genomic DNA diluted to 10 ng/uL. Repertoires were generated with immunoSEQ multiplex PCR, while TCRdb's copy carries only in-frame clones and drops some. The table shows about 25,000 clones, with under 80% occurring only once. Cells were stimulated with overlapping HIV-1 Gag 15-mer peptides. Sorting selected CD4+ T cells upregulating both CD40 ligand and CD69. Deletions cut 4 bases from V and 4 bases from J, with 8 bases between. From germline, CDR1 is LGHDT and CDR2 YNNKEL (reference sequence). The CDR3 extends over 12 amino acids.

The material was CD4+ T cells sorted from PBMCs after roughly 17-hour stimulation, obtained from a patient who received antiretroviral therapy. The chain links TRBV3-1 (or the pseudogene TRBV3-2) to TRBJ2-7, with a tentative D call TRBD2 (5 bases). The sequence was collected from an adult man with HIV who was CMV-seropositive. The CDR3 DNA is TGTGCCAGCAGCCCAAGAGGGTACGAGCAGTACTTC. Translation gives CASSPRGYEQYF.